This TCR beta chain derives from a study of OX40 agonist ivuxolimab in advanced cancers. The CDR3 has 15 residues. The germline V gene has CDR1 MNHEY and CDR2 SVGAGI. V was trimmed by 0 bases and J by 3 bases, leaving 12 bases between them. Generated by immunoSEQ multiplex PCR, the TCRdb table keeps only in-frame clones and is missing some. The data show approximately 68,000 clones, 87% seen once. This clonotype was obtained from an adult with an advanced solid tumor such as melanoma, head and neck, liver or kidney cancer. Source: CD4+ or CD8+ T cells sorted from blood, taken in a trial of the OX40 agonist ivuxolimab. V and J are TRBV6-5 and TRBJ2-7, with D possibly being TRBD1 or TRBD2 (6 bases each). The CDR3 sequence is CASSYSTGDNYEQYF. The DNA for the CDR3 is TGTGCCAGCAGTTACTCGACGGGGGACAACTACGAGCAGTACTTC.